Following are 28 T cell receptor beta chains from one sample sequenced in a study of blood T cell repertoires in COVID-19 (dated by TCRdb to 2020 to 2022). Library method: the immunoSEQ multiplex PCR assay. Entries here come from immuneACCESS through TCRdb and include only in-frame sequences with V and J called. Some clones fail to appear in such tables; in the studies checked, an unresolved V gene covers under half of the shortfall, and the cause of the remainder is unknown. In this sample the table shows 140,000 or so clones, roughly nine tenths of which occur a single time. Around 1.5% of the sample is in the top ten clones. Specimen: peripheral blood. All receptors come from a human donor in a cohort sampled during active COVID-19.

The CDR3 nucleotides are TGTGCCAGCAGGAGGAACAGGGCAAACACTGAAGCTTTCTTT. Protein product: CASRRNRANTEAFF. V is TRBV6-4 and J is TRBJ1-1, with D maybe TRBD1 (6 bases). Germline CDR1 and CDR2: MRHNA and SNTAGT. This CDR3 contains 14 residues. V lost 6 bases to trimming and J lost 2 bases, with 13 bases between them.

This rearrangement joins TRBV29-1 to TRBJ2-5, with 9 bases matching TRBD1. This CDR3 region has 15 residues. Germline V gene lookup returns CDR1 SQVTM and CDR2 ANQGSEA. The J segment lost 4 bases and the V segment lost 6 bases, leaving 12 bases of the junction unmatched. CDR3 DNA sequence: TGCAGCGTCCTCCGGGACAGGGAGGGGGGAGAGACCCAGTACTTC. Translating gives CSVLRDREGGETQYF.

The chain joins TRBV20-1 to TRBJ1-2, with a tentative D call TRBD1 (5 bases). With 3 bases removed from V and 8 bases from J, the gap between germline ends came to 13 bases. CDR1 and CDR2 (germline): DFQATT, SNEGSKA (reference sequence). This CDR3 has 12 amino acids. The CDR3 nucleotides read TGCAGTGCTAGTGCTGGGGGGTTGGGCTACACCTTC. Amino acids: CSASAGGLGYTF.

This chain joins TRBV20-1 and TRBJ1-4, with unresolved D. This CDR3 is 11 amino acids long. From germline, CDR1 is DFQATT and CDR2 SNEGSKA (reference sequence). V was shortened by 7 bases and J by 7 bases, with 10 bases between the two germline ends. CDR3 residues: CSVRLFEKLFF. CDR3 bases: TGCAGTGTCAGACTCTTTGAAAAACTGTTTTTT.

V and J are TRBV23-1 and TRBJ1-3; TRBD1 might be the D (5 bases). TRBV23-1 is noted as an ORF with a role that remains uncertain. The CDR3 sequence is 19 residues long. The V and J ends lost 0 bases and 0 bases respectively, with 18 bases between them. As DNA, the CDR3 is TGCGCCAGCAGTCAATCGGGCCTCTGGGAGGGACGCTCTGGAAACACCATATATTTT. Protein sequence: CASSQSGLWEGRSGNTIYF.

This clone was recorded once. The chain couples TRBV5-1 to TRBJ2-5, with a tentative D call TRBD1 (6 bases). This CDR3 region has 14 residues. Deletions cut 3 bases from V and 1 base from J, with 10 bases between. From germline, CDR1 is SGHRS and CDR2 YFSETQ. In DNA form, the CDR3 reads TGCGCCAGCAGCTGGCAGGGGTTCCAAGAGACCCAGTACTTC. This gives the protein CASSWQGFQETQYF. The full variable domain, its missing parts supplied by reference TRBV5-1 and TRBJ2-5, is KAGVTQTPRYLIKTRGQQVTLSCSPISGHRSVSWYQQTPGQGLQFLFEYFSETQRNKGNFPGRFSGRQFSNSRSEMNVSTLELGDSALYLCASSWQGFQETQYFGPGTRLLVL.

This chain joins TRBV27 and TRBJ1-1; D is perhaps TRBD1 (5 bases). Germline V CDR1 and CDR2: MNHEY, SMNVEV (reference sequence). The CDR3 sequence is 16 residues long. V was clipped by 1 base and J by 3 bases, with 15 bases between them. The CDR3 DNA reads as TGTGCCAGCAGTTTATTTTGGAGGGGCGGGTACACTGAAGCTTTCTTT. It codes for CASSLFWRGGYTEAFF.

The CDR3 sequence: CASSLFAGLLGSPLHF. CDR3 DNA sequence: TGTGCCAGCAGTTTATTCGCAGGGCTTCTGGGTTCACCCCTCCACTTT. The rearrangement uses TRBV27 and TRBJ1-6, with TRBD1 as a possible D gene (5 bases). Trimming took 1 base from V and 9 from J, leaving 16 bases between them. CDR1 and CDR2 from the germline V gene are MNHEY and SMNVEV (reference sequence). This CDR3 region has 16 residues.

V and J are TRBV3-1 (or the pseudogene TRBV3-2) and TRBJ1-1; TRBD1 is a possible D gene (6 bases). The germline V gene has CDR1 LGHDT and CDR2 YNNKEL (reference sequence). V lost 6 bases and J 3 bases, leaving 14 bases between the germline ends. The CDR3 runs to 14 residues. CDR3 amino acids: CASRATGRDTEAFF. CDR3 nucleotide sequence: TGTGCCAGCAGAGCTACAGGGAGGGACACTGAAGCTTTCTTT.

The J gene is TRBJ2-3, the V gene TRBV11-3; 8 nucleotides match TRBD2. The CDR3 has 16 residues. Germline assignment: CDR1 SGHNT and CDR2 YENEEA. After removal of 5 bases from V and 6 bases from J, the junction contained 13 bases not matched to a gene. CDR3 in DNA: TGTGCCAGCAGCCCTGACTTCGCGGGGGGCCTGGATACGCAGTATTTT. Amino acid sequence: CASSPDFAGGLDTQYF.

The rearrangement links TRBV21-1 to TRBJ1-2; the table assigns TRBD1, which was not confirmed against the DNA. TRBV21-1 has pseudogene status. This CDR3 spans 15 amino acids. The CDR3 DNA follows: TGTGCCAGCAGCCCATGGACAGGGGACGGCTATGGCTACACCTTC. This codes for CASSPWTGDGYGYTF.

The V and J genes are TRBV5-8 and TRBJ2-3; 7 bases agree with TRBD2. The V gene end was trimmed by 0 bases and the J gene end by 4 bases; junction bases not matched to a gene: 8. The CDR3 extends over 16 amino acids. The germline CDR1 and CDR2 sequences are SGHTS and YDEGEE. CDR3 sequence: CASSLGLAPLADTQYF. DNA of the CDR3: TGTGCCAGCAGCTTGGGACTAGCCCCTTTGGCAGATACGCAGTATTTT.

The chain combines TRBV2 with TRBJ2-2; D remains unclear. Germline V gene data show CDR1 as SNHLY and CDR2 as FYNNEI. V was cut by 1 base and J by 0 bases, with 9 bases left in between. The CDR3 is made up of 16 amino acids. The CDR3 DNA reads TGTGCCAGCAGTGAAGACGGTTCCGCGAACACCGGGGAGCTGTTTTTT. Encoded protein: CASSEDGSANTGELFF.

The chain combines TRBV4-2 with TRBJ1-4, with no clear D. The CDR3 extends over 15 amino acids. The germline V gene encodes CDR1 LGHNA and CDR2 YNFKEQ. Trimming removed 0 bases from V and 8 bases from J, with 13 bases in between. CDR3 sequence (DNA): TGTGCCAGCAGCCAAGATCGGGGAGGGATCGAAAAACTGTTTTTT. It codes for CASSQDRGGIEKLFF.

This clone was recorded a few times. The chain recombines TRBV11-2 with TRBJ1-5, with 9 bases identical to TRBD1. V gave up 1 base and J gave up 4 bases; unmatched junction bases: 2. The CDR3 is 15 residues long. Per the germline V gene, CDR1 is SGHAT and CDR2 is FQNNGV. DNA of the CDR3: TGTGCCAGCAGCTTAGGACAGGGGGTTAATCAGCCCCAGCATTTT. It yields the protein CASSLGQGVNQPQHF.

This chain connects TRBV2 to TRBJ1-2; 9 positions agree with TRBD1. Trimming at V came to 5 bases and at J to 7 bases, leaving 11 bases not matched to a gene. Looked up from germline, CDR1 is SNHLY and CDR2 is FYNNEI. This CDR3 has 15 amino acids. The CDR3: CASSTLGGQGVGYTF. Here the CDR3 DNA reads TGTGCCAGCAGTACCCTAGGGGGACAGGGAGTTGGCTACACCTTC.

The CDR3, as DNA: TGTGCCAGTACGAACAGGGGACCTAACTATGGCTACACCTTC. As protein: CASTNRGPNYGYTF. This chain uses TRBV3-1 (or the pseudogene TRBV3-2) with TRBJ1-2, with TRBD1 matching over 7 bases. Trimming at V came to 9 bases and at J to 0 bases, leaving 7 bases not matched to a gene. This CDR3 is built from 14 residues. Germline CDR1 LGHDT, CDR2 YNNKEL (reference sequence).

This clone was counted once. The chain combines TRBV20-1 with TRBJ1-1, with D maybe TRBD1 (5 bases). V was cut by 3 bases and J by 7 bases, with 15 bases left in between. CDR1 and CDR2 (germline): DFQATT, SNEGSKA (reference sequence). The CDR3 consists of 13 residues. The CDR3 sequence is CSASWEGRIEAFF. CDR3 nucleotides: TGCAGTGCTAGTTGGGAGGGGCGCATTGAAGCTTTCTTT.

V usage is TRBV18 and J usage is TRBJ1-4; tentative D call: TRBD1 (6 bases). Trimming left V 1 base short and J 8 bases short, with 14 bases between. CDR3 size: 15 residues. Germline CDR1 and CDR2: KGHSH and LQKENI. The CDR3 region has the DNA TGTGCCAGCTCACCACGGACAGACCGGGAAGAAAAACTGTTTTTT. This sequence encodes CASSPRTDREEKLFF.

This clone was seen just once. The V call is TRBV5-4, the J call TRBJ2-7; 15 bases align to TRBD2. Looked up from germline, CDR1 is SGHNT and CDR2 is YYREEE (reference sequence). The CDR3 runs to 15 residues. V trimming: 3 bases; J trimming: 7 bases; junction bases outside the gene matches: 5. CDR3 region: CASSWGLAGGYEQYF. CDR3 DNA sequence: TGTGCCAGCAGCTGGGGACTAGCGGGGGGCTATGAGCAGTACTTC.

The chain is built from TRBV11-3 and TRBJ2-7, with 8 bases lining up with TRBD2. V was pared by 6 bases and J by 3 bases, with 10 bases of the junction left unmatched. This CDR3 comprises 15 residues. Germline CDR1 and CDR2: SGHNT and YENEEA. For the CDR3, the DNA is TGTGCCAGCAGTCGCGGGGGGACACCAGGCTACGAGCAGTACTTC. This translates into CASSRGGTPGYEQYF.

This clone was recorded once. The V and J genes are TRBV7-9 and TRBJ1-4; D is perhaps TRBD1 (6 bases). Germline-derived CDR1 and CDR2 are SEHNR and FQNEAQ (reference sequence). The CDR3 has 15 amino acids. V gave up 7 bases and J gave up 2 bases, with 14 bases separating them. CDR3 loop: CASNPSGGTNEKLFF. The CDR3 DNA is TGTGCCAGCAACCCATCGGGGGGCACTAATGAAAAACTGTTTTTT.

The rearrangement joins TRBV6-5 to TRBJ1-2, with a possible D match to TRBD1 (5 bases). Trimming cost V 0 bases and J 6 bases, with 17 bases left between them. Germline V CDR1 and CDR2: MNHEY, SVGAGI. CDR3 length: 16 residues. DNA of the CDR3: TGTGCCAGCAGTTACTCGCGCAGGGTGGATGGGGATGGCTACACCTTC. Translated: CASSYSRRVDGDGYTF.

This chain joins TRBV4-3 and TRBJ1-2, with 9 bases that match TRBD1. The ends lost 2 bases at V and 2 bases at J; junction bases unmatched: 12. The CDR3 has 18 residues. The V gene's germline CDR1 is LGHNA and CDR2 YSLEER. CDR3 DNA sequence: TGCGCCAGCAGCCAACCCCAACAGGGGGCAAGTGAGAACTATGGCTACACCTTC. Its protein product is CASSQPQQGASENYGYTF.

V usage is TRBV10-3 and J usage is TRBJ2-7, with D possibly being TRBD2 (5 bases). CDR1 ENHRY and CDR2 SYGVKD come from the germline V gene. Trimming took 3 bases from V and 2 from J, leaving 11 bases between them. The CDR3 has 14 amino acids. CDR3 in amino acids: CAISEFRETYEQYF. The CDR3 DNA reads as TGTGCCATCAGTGAATTCCGGGAAACCTACGAGCAGTACTTC.

This clone came up a few times. The CDR3 protein is CASSLAQDYTTIEGEAFF. CDR3 DNA sequence: TGTGCCAGCAGCTTAGCGCAGGATTATACCACCATTGAGGGTGAAGCTTTCTTT. This sequence joins TRBV7-9 and TRBJ1-1; no definite D call. Per germline, CDR1 SEHNR and CDR2 FQNEAQ (reference sequence). V lost 0 bases, J lost 7 bases, and 24 bases lay in between. The CDR3 spans 18 residues.

The rearrangement uses TRBV5-1 and TRBJ1-2, with a possible D match to TRBD1 (6 bases). CDR3 length: 15 amino acids. V shed 4 bases and J shed 4 bases, with 17 bases lying between them. Germline-derived CDR1 and CDR2 are SGHRS and YFSETQ. The CDR3 protein is CASSPETDRTYGYTF. CDR3 coding DNA: TGCGCCAGCAGCCCGGAAACGGACAGAACCTATGGCTACACCTTC.

The genes are TRBV5-1 and TRBJ2-1, with 8 positions matching TRBD1. CDR1 is SGHRS, CDR2 YFSETQ, per germline. The CDR3 extends over 15 amino acids. V lost 0 bases and J lost 4; bases outside the gene matches: 3. This CDR3 is CASSLGGQEYNEQFF. CDR3 nucleotides: TGCGCCAGCAGCTTGGGGGGACAGGAATACAATGAGCAGTTCTTC.